This T cell receptor beta chain was sequenced in a study of T cells in Graves' hyperthyroidism and ophthalmopathy. In this sample, this clonotype turned up a few times. RNA transcripts yielded amplified TCR beta CDR3 regions. The TCR CDR3 was amplified in a first-round RT-PCR using the HTBI primer set. TCRdb recomputed calls from the multiplex PCR reads with MiXCR, one row per CDR3 protein. The data show under 450,000 distinct CDR3 sequences, with 15% to 17% seen just once and 12% to 15% held by the top ten. Trimming took 4 bases from V and 4 from J, leaving 13 bases between them. CDR1 and CDR2 (germline): MDHEN, SYDVKM. This CDR3 is 14 amino acids long. If no ophthalmopathy progression occurred within 18 months, Graves' hyperthyroidism was stable. Uncontrolled infection, other autoimmune disease, pregnancy or lactation led to exclusion.

This receptor was obtained from a woman between 18 and 29 years old with Graves' hyperthyroidism. The chain recombines TRBV28 with TRBJ2-5; weak D call: TRBD2 (6 bases). Sequencing used blood. This CDR3 reads CASSSGTGGETQYF. The CDR3, as DNA: TGTGCCAGCAGTTCCGGGACCGGGGGAGAGACCCAGTACTTC.